This paragraph covers one T cell receptor beta chain sequence. This clonotype has only a few counts. Its recognized antigen is unknown. Base quality data are lacking; no much larger clone is found one base away. The germline V gene encodes CDR1 SGHRS and CDR2 YFSETQ. Inclusive of the bounding cysteine and phenylalanine, the CDR3 is 17 residues long. CDR3 DNA only is kept here, 51 bases in frame from base 1. V has 4 bases trimmed and J has 2 bases trimmed; junction bases matching no gene number 8. This record comes from a study of blood T cells in healthy people across ages (dated by TCRdb to the mid-2010s). Background for the entire study: In model experiments, roughly one uniquely barcoded TCR beta cDNA molecule per two T cells was captured by template switching. Age-related changes in TCR beta repertoire diversity were measured in the study by deep sequencing normalized with unique cDNA molecular identifiers. The donors were split into four age groups: young (average 16 years), middle-aged (around 37), aged (approximately 59) and long-lived (more than 80). To avoid experimental bias, donors of different ages were spread randomly across the sequencing lanes. Two additional independent replicas of 1 million unique cDNA reads from the same blood draw were analyzed for two donors (one aged 18 to 30 and one aged 80 or older). Results the study describes overall, beyond this receptor: Observed TCR beta diversity per million T cells fell roughly linearly with age, and a significant reduction was already apparent by age approximately 41. Compared with the aged group, more naive CD4+ T cells, fewer expanded clones and increased TCR diversity were shown by the long-lived group, suggesting age selection. Estimates of total diversity from one million sequenced T cells were regarded as lower bounds and underestimates. Bulk unsorted PBMC profiling prevented conclusive comparison of naive and antigen-experienced compartments. The CMV infection status of donors was not known, potentially confounding age-related changes in expanded clonotypes. There was a strong correlation between observed TCR beta diversity and the percentage of naive T cells measured by flow cytometry.

Donors were 39 systemically healthy Caucasian individuals from Russia aged about 6 to 100 years. Each donor gave 8 to 10 milliliters of peripheral blood, collected into EDTA-treated Vacutainer tubes. Ficoll-Paque density-gradient centrifugation was used to isolate PBMCs, with at least 7 million obtained per sample. Trizol reagent was used to extract total RNA from the PBMCs, yielding at least 6 micrograms per sample. Naive CD45RAhigh/CD27high T cell percentages were measured by flow cytometry on a PBMC aliquot from every donor. Library construction relied on 5' RACE. Instrument on record: Illumina HiSeq 2500. The second PCR ran for about 7 to 11 cycles and used a J-beta primer mix along with a sample-barcoded 5' primer. A template-switch 5' adaptor carrying 12 random nucleotides introduced a unique molecular identifier onto each TCR beta cDNA molecule. Each sample yielded at least 2.5 million CDR3-containing paired-end reads. First-strand cDNA was synthesized from all RNA with the Mint cDNA synthesis kit, primed by a TRBC-specific oligonucleotide. Following uracil-DNA glycosylase treatment, a first 18-cycle PCR with universal primers M1SS and BC2_uni_R was performed on all cDNA. On the study's bioinformatics: For normalization, 1 million high-quality reads, each with a distinct molecular identifier, were randomly selected from each sample. Reads with shared molecular identifiers were discarded instead of being binned into consensus sequences. CDR3 identification, clonotype clustering and error correction used MiTCR with a Q25 quality threshold and the strictest error-elimination algorithm. A nonparametric unseen species model with Euler transformation was used to estimate lower-bound total TCR beta diversity. TCRdb redid the processing of the public reads, applying fastp at Q25 and MiXCR, and retained in-frame beta chains. All rows with the same CDR3 protein become a single entry with the most common DNA and genes. In this record, the V and J calls reflect TCRdb's handling and not the investigators' own analysis. The sample yields 600,000 or so distinct CDR3 sequences; about 30% were counted once. The ten most abundant clones make up 15% to 19% of the sample.

The receptor was isolated from a woman of 80 years or more in good health. In this chain, TRBV5-1 is recombined with TRBJ1-4, with 10 central nucleotides matching TRBD1. The sequenced sample consisted of blood. The DNA sequence is as follows: TGCGCCAGCAGCCCCGGACAGGGGGTAGTGACTAATGAAAAACTGTTTTTT. Its protein reads: CASSPGQGVVTNEKLFF.